The rows below give T cell receptor beta chains drawn from one sample of a study of cytomegalovirus exposure and HLA in healthy donors. This table comes from immunoSEQ multiplex PCR, and its TCRdb copy is limited to in-frame clones, with some not included. This sample has 90,000 or so clones, with approximately 71% found just once. Sequences were obtained from PBMCs. The source of these receptors is a woman under 30 in good health and CMV-seropositive. Each CDR3 is given with its conserved first and last residue. A D gene is named only where the DNA matches it firmly. The size of a clone is reported for some rows only, either as once, few or many, or as a class for expanded clones.

>.|TRBV18|TRBD1|TRBJ2-2
CASSPFPGQGGTGELFF
TGTGCCAGCTCACCCTTCCCGGGACAGGGGGGCACCGGGGAGCTGTTTTTT
>.|TRBV4-3|TRBD1|TRBJ2-5
CASSSGTGSRETQYF
TGCGCCAGCAGCTCCGGGACAGGGAGTAGGGAGACCCAGTACTTC
>.|TRBV27|TRBD1|TRBJ1-6
CASSLSGRGPGNSPLHF
TGTGCCAGCAGTTTATCGGGCAGGGGGCCCGGGAATTCACCCCTCCACTTT
>.|TRBV6-5|TRBD2|TRBJ2-5
CASSYGRETEQYF
TGTGCCAGCAGTTACGGGCGGGAGACGGAGCAGTACTTC
>.|TRBV7-2|.|TRBJ2-2
CASSSAWESGELFF
TGTGCCAGCAGCTCCGCATGGGAGTCCGGGGAGCTGTTTTTT
>few|TRBV30|.|TRBJ1-2
CAWRPTGKDGYTF
TGTGCCTGGAGGCCCACCGGGAAAGATGGCTACACCTTC
>.|TRBV2|.|TRBJ1-1
CASSQTRAEAFF
TGTGCCAGCAGCCAGACGAGGGCTGAAGCTTTCTTT
>.|TRBV27|.|TRBJ1-1
CASSTGFAIAEAFF
TGTGCCAGCAGTACAGGTTTCGCGATCGCTGAAGCTTTCTTT
>.|TRBV14|.|TRBJ2-1
CASSQARGSSSYNEQFF
TGTGCCAGCAGCCAAGCCCGCGGGTCTTCCTCCTACAATGAGCAGTTCTTC
>.|TRBV30|.|TRBJ1-2
CASHRGGGRNGYTF
TGTGCCTCACACCGAGGTGGGGGGAGAAATGGCTACACCTTC
>.|TRBV28|.|TRBJ1-2
CASEGRPFYGYTF
TGTGCCAGCGAGGGCAGACCCTTCTATGGCTACACCTTC
>.|TRBV9|.|TRBJ1-5
CASSVDGGYNQPQHF
TGTGCCAGCAGCGTAGATGGCGGGTATAATCAGCCCCAGCATTTT
>large|TRBV29-1|.|TRBJ1-5
CSVRDNHNQPQHF
TGCAGCGTGAGGGACAACCACAATCAGCCCCAGCATTTT
>.|TRBV28|.|TRBJ1-1
CASTQMNTEAFF
TGTGCCAGCACACAGATGAACACTGAAGCTTTCTTT
>.|TRBV7-2|.|TRBJ2-7
CASSLWGSLNYEQYF
TGTGCCAGCAGCTTATGGGGCTCCCTAAACTACGAGCAGTACTTC
>.|TRBV19|.|TRBJ1-5
CASSIAGHSNQPQHF
TGTGCCAGTAGTATAGCAGGGCATAGCAATCAGCCCCAGCATTTT
>.|TRBV27|TRBD1|TRBJ1-2
CASSPHRGQGYGYTF
TGTGCCAGCAGCCCTCACAGGGGGCAGGGCTATGGCTACACCTTC
>.|TRBV19|TRBD1|TRBJ1-2
CASSIVAGGDYGYTF
TGTGCCAGTAGTATAGTGGCAGGGGGCGACTATGGCTACACCTTC
>few|TRBV7-9|TRBD1|TRBJ2-7
CASGDRAYEQYF
TGTGCCAGCGGCGACAGGGCCTACGAGCAGTACTTC
>.|TRBV7-3|TRBD1|TRBJ2-6
CASSQGGTGFPGANVLTF
TGTGCCAGCAGCCAAGGGGGGACAGGGTTCCCTGGGGCCAACGTCCTGACTTTC
>few|TRBV30|.|TRBJ1-2
CAWSVQINYGYTF
TGTGCCTGGAGTGTACAGATTAACTATGGCTACACCTTC
>.|TRBV19|.|TRBJ1-5
CASSHPPGLNQPQHF
TGTGCCAGTAGTCACCCCCCAGGACTCAATCAGCCCCAGCATTTT
>few|TRBV15|.|TRBJ2-5
CATSRGLDQETQYF
TGTGCCACCAGCAGAGGGCTAGACCAAGAGACCCAGTACTTC
>.|TRBV7-2|.|TRBJ1-3
CASSLNRGNTIYF
TGTGCCAGCAGCCTAAACAGAGGAAACACCATATATTTT
>.|TRBV9|.|TRBJ1-1
CASSPGQLNTEAFF
TGTGCCAGCAGCCCCGGACAGTTGAACACTGAAGCTTTCTTT
>.|TRBV10-3|TRBD1|TRBJ1-1
CAISEGDRGYNTEAFF
TGTGCCATCAGTGAGGGGGACAGGGGATATAACACTGAAGCTTTCTTT
>once|TRBV15|.|TRBJ2-7
CATSRDNGTPGGEQYF
TGTGCCACCAGCAGAGATAACGGGACACCGGGCGGGGAGCAGTACTTC
>.|TRBV7-9|TRBD1|TRBJ2-7
CASSSDRTDF
TGTGCCAGCAGCTCGGACAGGACGGACTTC
>.|TRBV6-5|TRBD1|TRBJ1-2
CASSQGATGYTF
TGTGCCAGCAGCCAGGGGGCTACTGGCTACACCTTC
>.|TRBV27|.|TRBJ1-6
CASRLHRSSYNSPLHF
TGTGCCAGCAGGTTACACAGGAGCTCCTATAATTCACCCCTCCACTTT
>once|TRBV5-1|TRBD1|TRBJ1-1
CASSSAGTGTEAFF
TGCGCCAGCAGCTCCGCCGGGACAGGGACTGAAGCTTTCTTT
>once|TRBV19|.|TRBJ1-6
CASSRRLGGSPLHF
TGTGCCAGTAGCCGTCGTCTAGGGGGTTCACCCCTCCACTTT
>.|TRBV21-1|.|TRBJ1-2
CASSLRDRDYGYTF
TGTGCCAGCAGCCTCCGGGACAGGGACTATGGCTACACCTTC
>.|TRBV4-3|TRBD1|TRBJ1-1
CASSHGDRVDTEAFF
TGCGCCAGCAGCCACGGGGACAGGGTGGACACTGAAGCTTTCTTT
>few|TRBV5-6|TRBD1|TRBJ1-2
CASSSPGQGAHGYTF
TGTGCCAGCAGCTCCCCGGGACAGGGGGCGCATGGCTACACCTTC
>.|TRBV18|TRBD1|TRBJ2-7
CASSLRGTGPEQYF
TGTGCCAGCTCACTACGCGGGACAGGCCCCGAGCAGTACTTC
>.|TRBV9|TRBD2|TRBJ2-1
CASSVPPGGSGGPSPNEQFF
TGTGCCAGCAGCGTCCCACCCGGGGGAAGCGGGGGGCCCTCCCCCAATGAGCAGTTCTTC
>.|TRBV30|.|TRBJ2-3
CAWSVGGVTDTQYF
TGTGCCTGGAGTGTAGGCGGGGTCACAGATACGCAGTATTTT
>.|TRBV6-6|.|TRBJ2-6
CASSPSSTAGANVLTF
TGTGCCAGCAGTCCCTCAAGCACTGCTGGGGCCAACGTCCTGACTTTC
>.|TRBV14|.|TRBJ1-6
CASSQEAGVNNSPLHF
TGTGCCAGCAGCCAAGAGGCGGGGGTCAATAATTCACCCCTCCACTTT
>.|TRBV12-5|.|TRBJ2-3
CASGFAGDYTDTQYF
TGTGCTAGTGGTTTTGCAGGGGATTACACAGATACGCAGTATTTT
>.|TRBV14|TRBD1|TRBJ1-4
CASSPLAGGNEKLFF
TGTGCCAGCAGCCCTTTGGCAGGGGGTAATGAAAAACTGTTTTTT
>.|TRBV6-1|TRBD1|TRBJ1-5
CASSTGGIGNQPQHF
TGTGCCAGCAGTACAGGGGGGATAGGCAATCAGCCCCAGCATTTT
>.|TRBV27|.|TRBJ1-5
CASIWRPHQPQHF
TGTGCCAGCATCTGGAGGCCTCATCAGCCCCAGCATTTT
>.|TRBV30|.|TRBJ2-2
CAWTSGELFF
TGTGCGTGGACCTCCGGGGAGCTGTTTTTT
>.|TRBV27|TRBD2|TRBJ2-1
CASSRGLAFNEQFF
TGTGCCAGCAGTCGCGGACTAGCGTTCAATGAGCAGTTCTTC
>few|TRBV11-2|TRBD2|TRBJ2-1
CASSLGPGEGHEQFF
TGTGCCAGCAGCTTAGGCCCGGGGGAGGGACATGAGCAGTTCTTC
>once|TRBV9|TRBD2|TRBJ2-5
CASSVRASGETQYF
TGTGCCAGCAGCGTAAGGGCTAGCGGAGAGACCCAGTACTTC
>.|TRBV14|.|TRBJ2-7
CASSQAMQGRFIYEQYF
TGTGCCAGCAGCCAAGCAATGCAGGGCCGATTCATCTACGAGCAGTACTTC
>.|TRBV7-9|TRBD2|TRBJ2-4
CASSSGGGRNIQYF
TGTGCCAGCAGCTCCGGCGGGGGTAGGAACATTCAGTACTTC
>.|TRBV19|.|TRBJ1-4
CASSINRGGNEKLFF
TGTGCCAGTAGTATCAACCGGGGGGGGAATGAAAAACTGTTTTTT
>.|TRBV25-1|.|TRBJ1-2
CASSRLGLDGYTF
TGTGCCAGCAGCCGACTGGGGCTCGATGGCTACACCTTC
>.|TRBV4-3|.|TRBJ2-2
CASSRVPGELFF
TGCGCCAGCAGCCGAGTACCCGGGGAGCTGTTTTTT
>.|TRBV19|TRBD2|TRBJ2-1
CASSIAGGLDEQFF
TGTGCCAGTAGTATAGCGGGGGGGTTGGATGAGCAGTTCTTC
>few|TRBV10-3|.|TRBJ2-3
CAIRGGRDADTQYF
TGTGCCATCCGAGGGGGGAGGGATGCAGATACGCAGTATTTT